Listed here are 3 T cell receptor beta chains from one sample, sequenced in a study of regulatory T cells in long-lasting Graves disease. For TCR beta, libraries came from iRepertoire HTBI primers and Arm-PCR of CDR3 regions. TCRdb passed the multiplex PCR reads through MiXCR, listing each CDR3 protein once. The table records roughly 400,000 distinct CDR3 sequences, roughly 21% of them present only once. Stated time point: persistent/refractory GD, antithyroid drugs over 5 years with positive TRAb. After RNA was extracted from PBMCs, the TCR library was made from it. Sequenced here: peripheral blood mononuclear cells (PBMCs), sampled when the disease was refractory, from a patient treated with antithyroid drugs. These TCRs come from a female donor with Graves disease.

Comment on this clonotype: Only one base separates this from a far larger clonotype, so it likely reflects a read error. The J gene is TRBJ1-4, the V gene TRBV27; 8 bases match TRBD1. This CDR3 region has 15 residues. CDR1 MNHEY and CDR2 SMNVEV come from the germline V gene (reference sequence). The CDR3 region has the DNA TGTGCCAGCAGTTCCCTGGACAGGGACGATGAAAGACTGTTTTTT. It is translated as CASSSLDRDDERLFF.

This clonotype appeared many times. This chain uses TRBV28 with TRBJ2-5; the match to TRBD1 covers 10 bases. This CDR3 region has 15 residues. Germline values: CDR1 MDHEN, CDR2 SYDVKM. The J segment lost 4 bases and the V segment lost 6 bases, leaving 8 bases of the junction unmatched. For the CDR3, the DNA is TGTGCCAGCAGCCCTCCGACAGGGGGCTTAGAGACCCAGTACTTC. As protein: CASSPPTGGLETQYF.

V usage is TRBV13 and J usage is TRBJ2-7, with a possible D match to TRBD1 (5 bases). The germline V and J ends were trimmed by 2 bases and 0 bases, with 11 bases remaining between them. From germline, CDR1 is PRHDT and CDR2 FYEKMQ (reference sequence). CDR3 length equals 15 residues. CDR3: CASSLQVGLSYEQYF. CDR3 in DNA: TGTGCCAGCAGCTTACAGGTGGGGCTCTCCTACGAGCAGTACTTC.